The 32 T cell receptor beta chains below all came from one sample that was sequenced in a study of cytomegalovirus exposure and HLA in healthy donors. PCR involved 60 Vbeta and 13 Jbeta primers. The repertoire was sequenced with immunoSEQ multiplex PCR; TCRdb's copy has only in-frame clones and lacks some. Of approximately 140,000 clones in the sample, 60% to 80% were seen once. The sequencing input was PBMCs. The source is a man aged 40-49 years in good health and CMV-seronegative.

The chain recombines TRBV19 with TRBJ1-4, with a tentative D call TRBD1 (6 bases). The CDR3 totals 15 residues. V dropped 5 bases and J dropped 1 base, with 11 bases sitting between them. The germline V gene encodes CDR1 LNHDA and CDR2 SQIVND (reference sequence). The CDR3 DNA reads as TGTGCCAGTAGTCACAGGGCGGGAACTAATGAAAAACTGTTTTTT. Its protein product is CASSHRAGTNEKLFF. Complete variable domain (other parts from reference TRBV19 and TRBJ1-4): DGGITQSPKYLFRKEGQNVTLSCEQNLNHDAMYWYRQDPGQGLRLIYYSQIVNDFQKGDIAEGYSVSREKKESFPLTVTSAQKNPTAFYLCASSHRAGTNEKLFFGSGTQLSVL.

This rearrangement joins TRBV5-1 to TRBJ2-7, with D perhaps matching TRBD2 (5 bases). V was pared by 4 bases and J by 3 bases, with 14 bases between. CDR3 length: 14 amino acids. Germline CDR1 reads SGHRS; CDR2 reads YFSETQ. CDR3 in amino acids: CASSVEGRIYEQYF. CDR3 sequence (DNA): TGCGCCAGCAGCGTCGAGGGCAGAATCTACGAGCAGTACTTC.

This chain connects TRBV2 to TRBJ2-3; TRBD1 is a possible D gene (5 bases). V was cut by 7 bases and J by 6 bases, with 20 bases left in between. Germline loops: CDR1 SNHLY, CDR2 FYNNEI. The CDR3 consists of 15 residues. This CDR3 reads CASTSQGKASDTQYF. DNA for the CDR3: TGTGCCAGCACTTCCCAGGGCAAAGCATCTGATACGCAGTATTTT.

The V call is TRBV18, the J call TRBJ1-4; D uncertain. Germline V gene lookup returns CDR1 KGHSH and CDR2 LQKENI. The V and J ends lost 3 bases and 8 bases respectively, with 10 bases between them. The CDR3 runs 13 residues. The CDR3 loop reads CASSPTEGEKLFF. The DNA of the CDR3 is TGTGCCAGCTCACCGACGGAGGGAGAAAAACTGTTTTTT.

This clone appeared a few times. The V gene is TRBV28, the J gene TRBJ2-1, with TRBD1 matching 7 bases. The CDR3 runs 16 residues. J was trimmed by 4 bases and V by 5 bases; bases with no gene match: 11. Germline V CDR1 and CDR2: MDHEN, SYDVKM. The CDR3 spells CASSSTGALTYNEQFF. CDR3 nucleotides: TGTGCCAGCAGTAGTACAGGGGCTCTGACTTACAATGAGCAGTTCTTC.

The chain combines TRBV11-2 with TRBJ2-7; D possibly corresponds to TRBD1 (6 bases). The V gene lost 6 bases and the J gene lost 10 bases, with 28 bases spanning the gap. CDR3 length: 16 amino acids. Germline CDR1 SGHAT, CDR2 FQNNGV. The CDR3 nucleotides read TGTGCCAGCAGAACCTTCCGGGACACTGAATACTGGGTTCAGTACTTC. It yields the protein CASRTFRDTEYWVQYF. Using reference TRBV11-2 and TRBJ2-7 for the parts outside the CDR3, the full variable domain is EAGVAQSPRYKIIEKRQSVAFWCNPISGHATLYWYQQILGQGPKLLIQFQNNGVVDDSQLPKDRFSAERLKGVDSTLKIQPAKLEDSAVYLCASRTFRDTEYWVQYFGPGTRLTVT.

The CDR3 here is CASSADRARYNSPLHF. The CDR3 nucleotides are TGTGCCAGCAGCGCCGACAGGGCCCGCTATAATTCACCCCTCCACTTT. The chain joins TRBV9 to TRBJ1-6; TRBD1 aligns across 7 bases. V trimming: 3 bases; J trimming: 3 bases; junction bases outside the gene matches: 6. Looked up from germline, CDR1 is SGDLS and CDR2 is YYNGEE. CDR3 length equals 16 residues.

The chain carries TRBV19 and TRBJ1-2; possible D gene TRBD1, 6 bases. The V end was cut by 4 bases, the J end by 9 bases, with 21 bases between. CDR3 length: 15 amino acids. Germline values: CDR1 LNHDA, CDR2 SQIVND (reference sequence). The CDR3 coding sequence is TGTGCCAGTAGTACGCTCGGGACACCGCGTAGAAGCTACACCTTC. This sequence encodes CASSTLGTPRRSYTF.

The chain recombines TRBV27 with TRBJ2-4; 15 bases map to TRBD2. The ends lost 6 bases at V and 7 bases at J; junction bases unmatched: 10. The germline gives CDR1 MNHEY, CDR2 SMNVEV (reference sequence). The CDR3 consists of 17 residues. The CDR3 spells CASSPRTSGGAPNIQYF. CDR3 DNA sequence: TGTGCCAGCAGCCCAAGGACTAGCGGGGGGGCTCCGAACATTCAGTACTTC.

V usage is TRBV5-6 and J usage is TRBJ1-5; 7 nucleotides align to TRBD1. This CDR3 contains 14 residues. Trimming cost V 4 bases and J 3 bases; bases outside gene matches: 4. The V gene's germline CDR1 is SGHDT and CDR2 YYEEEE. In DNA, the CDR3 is TGTGCCAGCAGCGACAGGGTGGCCAATCAGCCCCAGCATTTT. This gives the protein CASSDRVANQPQHF.

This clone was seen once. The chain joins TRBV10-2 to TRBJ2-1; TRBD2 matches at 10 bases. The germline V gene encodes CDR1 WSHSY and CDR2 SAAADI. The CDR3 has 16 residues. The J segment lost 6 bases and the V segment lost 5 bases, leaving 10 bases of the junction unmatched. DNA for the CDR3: TGCGCCAGCAGTACACCTAGCGGGGGAGAAGGCAATGAGCAGTTCTTC. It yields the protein CASSTPSGGEGNEQFF.

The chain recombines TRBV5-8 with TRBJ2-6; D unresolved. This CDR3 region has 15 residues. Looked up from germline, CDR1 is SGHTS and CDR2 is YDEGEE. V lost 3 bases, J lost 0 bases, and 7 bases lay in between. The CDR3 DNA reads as TGTGCCAGCAGCTATGACATCTCTGGGGCCAACGTCCTGACTTTC. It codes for CASSYDISGANVLTF.

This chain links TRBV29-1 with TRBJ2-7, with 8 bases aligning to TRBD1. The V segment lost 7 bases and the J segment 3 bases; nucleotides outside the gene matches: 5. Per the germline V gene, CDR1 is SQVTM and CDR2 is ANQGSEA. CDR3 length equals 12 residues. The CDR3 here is CSAKGQVYEQYF. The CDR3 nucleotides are TGCAGCGCCAAGGGACAGGTCTACGAGCAGTACTTC.

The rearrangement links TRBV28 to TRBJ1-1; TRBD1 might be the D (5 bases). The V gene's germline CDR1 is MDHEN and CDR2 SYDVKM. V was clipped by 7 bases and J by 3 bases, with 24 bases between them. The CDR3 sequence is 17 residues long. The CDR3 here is CASNSQGAAARDTEAFF. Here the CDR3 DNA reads TGTGCCAGCAACAGCCAAGGGGCGGCCGCCAGAGACACTGAAGCTTTCTTT.

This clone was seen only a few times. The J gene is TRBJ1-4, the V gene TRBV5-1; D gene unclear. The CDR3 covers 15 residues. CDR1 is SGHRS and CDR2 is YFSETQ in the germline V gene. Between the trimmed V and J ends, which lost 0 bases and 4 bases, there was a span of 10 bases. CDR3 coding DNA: TGCGCCAGCAGCTTGGGGCCAAGGAGTAATGAAAAACTGTTTTTT. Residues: CASSLGPRSNEKLFF.

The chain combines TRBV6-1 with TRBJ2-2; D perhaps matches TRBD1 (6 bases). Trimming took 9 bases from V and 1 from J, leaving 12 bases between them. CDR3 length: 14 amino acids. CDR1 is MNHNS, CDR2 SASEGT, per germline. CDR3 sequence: CASHSGVNTGELFF. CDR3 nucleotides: TGTGCCAGTCACTCAGGGGTGAACACCGGGGAGCTGTTTTTT.

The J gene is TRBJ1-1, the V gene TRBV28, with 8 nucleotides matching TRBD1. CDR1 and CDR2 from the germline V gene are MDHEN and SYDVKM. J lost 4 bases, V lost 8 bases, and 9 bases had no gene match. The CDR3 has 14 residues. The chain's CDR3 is CASSKSQGGTEAFF. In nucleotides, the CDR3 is TGTGCCAGCTCCAAGTCACAGGGGGGCACTGAAGCTTTCTTT.

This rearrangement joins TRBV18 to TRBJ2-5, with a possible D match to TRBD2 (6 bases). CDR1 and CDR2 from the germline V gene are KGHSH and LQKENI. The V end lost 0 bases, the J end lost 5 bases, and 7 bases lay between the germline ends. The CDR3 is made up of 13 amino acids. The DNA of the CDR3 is TGTGCCAGCTCACCACCTGGGAGGGAGACCCAGTACTTC. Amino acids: CASSPPGRETQYF.

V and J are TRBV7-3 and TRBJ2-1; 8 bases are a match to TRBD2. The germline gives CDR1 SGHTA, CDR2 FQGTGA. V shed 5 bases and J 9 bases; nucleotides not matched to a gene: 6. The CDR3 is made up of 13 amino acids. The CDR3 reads CASSREGRGEQFF. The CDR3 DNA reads TGTGCCAGCAGCCGGGAGGGGCGGGGTGAGCAGTTCTTC.

The DNA for the CDR3 is TGTGCCAGCAGCTTAGGAGGGGGTCGGCCCCAGCATTTT. It is translated as CASSLGGGRPQHF. The V gene is TRBV7-9, the J gene TRBJ1-5, with D perhaps TRBD1 (6 bases). The germline CDR1 and CDR2 sequences are SEHNR and FQNEAQ (reference sequence). V was shortened by 1 base and J by 9 bases, with 10 bases between the two germline ends. CDR3 size: 13 residues.

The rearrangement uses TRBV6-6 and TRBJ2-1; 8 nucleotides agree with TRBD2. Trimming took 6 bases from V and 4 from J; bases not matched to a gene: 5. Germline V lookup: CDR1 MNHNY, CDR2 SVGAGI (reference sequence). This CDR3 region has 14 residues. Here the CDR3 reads CASRPRGGYNEQFF. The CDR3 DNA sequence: TGTGCCAGCAGGCCCCGGGGGGGGTACAATGAGCAGTTCTTC.

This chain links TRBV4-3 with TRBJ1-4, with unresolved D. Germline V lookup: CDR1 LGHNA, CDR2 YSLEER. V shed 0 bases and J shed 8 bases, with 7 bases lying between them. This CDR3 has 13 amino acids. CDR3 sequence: CASSQDGEEKLFF. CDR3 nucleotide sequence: TGCGCCAGCAGCCAAGATGGGGAGGAAAAACTGTTTTTT.

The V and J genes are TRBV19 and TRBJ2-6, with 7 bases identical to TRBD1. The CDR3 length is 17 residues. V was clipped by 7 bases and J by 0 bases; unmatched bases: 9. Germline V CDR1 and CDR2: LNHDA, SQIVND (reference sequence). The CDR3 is CASNTGTDISGANVLTF. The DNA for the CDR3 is TGTGCCAGTAATACCGGGACAGACATCTCTGGGGCCAACGTCCTGACTTTC.

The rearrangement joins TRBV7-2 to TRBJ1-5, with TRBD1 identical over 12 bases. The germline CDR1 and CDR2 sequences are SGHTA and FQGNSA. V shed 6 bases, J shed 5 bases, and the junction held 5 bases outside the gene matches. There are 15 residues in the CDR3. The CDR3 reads CASSSGTGGYQPQHF. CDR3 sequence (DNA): TGTGCCAGCAGTTCCGGGACAGGGGGCTATCAGCCCCAGCATTTT.

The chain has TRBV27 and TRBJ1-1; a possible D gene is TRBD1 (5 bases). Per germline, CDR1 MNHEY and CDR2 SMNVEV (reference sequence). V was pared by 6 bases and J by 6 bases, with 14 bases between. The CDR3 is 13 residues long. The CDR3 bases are TGTGCCAGCAGCCTACTATCGGGGGCTGAAGCTTTCTTT. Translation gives CASSLLSGAEAFF.

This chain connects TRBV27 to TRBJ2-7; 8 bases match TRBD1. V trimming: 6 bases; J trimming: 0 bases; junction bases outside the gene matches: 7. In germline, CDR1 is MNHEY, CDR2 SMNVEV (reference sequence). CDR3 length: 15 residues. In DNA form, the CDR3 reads TGTGCCAGCAGCGCCCCCACAGGGGGCTCCTACGAGCAGTACTTC. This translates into CASSAPTGGSYEQYF.

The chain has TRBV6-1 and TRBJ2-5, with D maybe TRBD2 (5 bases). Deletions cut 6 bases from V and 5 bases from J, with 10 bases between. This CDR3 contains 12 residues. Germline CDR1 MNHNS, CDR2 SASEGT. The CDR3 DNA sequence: TGTGCCAGCAGCGGGGTTACGGAGACCCAGTACTTC. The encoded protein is CASSGVTETQYF.

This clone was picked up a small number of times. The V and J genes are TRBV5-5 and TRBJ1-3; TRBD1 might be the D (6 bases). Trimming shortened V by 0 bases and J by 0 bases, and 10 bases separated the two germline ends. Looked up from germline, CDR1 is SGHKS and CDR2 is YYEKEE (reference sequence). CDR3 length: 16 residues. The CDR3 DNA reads TGTGCCAGCAGCTTGGCGTGGGACACCTCTGGAAACACCATATATTTT. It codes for CASSLAWDTSGNTIYF.

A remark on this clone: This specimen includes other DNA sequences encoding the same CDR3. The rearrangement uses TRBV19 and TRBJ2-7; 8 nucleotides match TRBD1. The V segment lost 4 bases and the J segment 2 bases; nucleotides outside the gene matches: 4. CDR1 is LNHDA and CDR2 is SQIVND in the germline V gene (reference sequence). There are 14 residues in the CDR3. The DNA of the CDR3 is TGTGCCAGTAGTAGTGGACAGGGAGCCTACGAGCAGTACTTC. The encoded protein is CASSSGQGAYEQYF.

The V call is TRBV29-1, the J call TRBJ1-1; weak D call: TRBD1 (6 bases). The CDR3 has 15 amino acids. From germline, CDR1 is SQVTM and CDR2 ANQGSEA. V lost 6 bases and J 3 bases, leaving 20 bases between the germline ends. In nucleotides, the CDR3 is TGCAGCGTCCAAGAAACAGGGTACAATTACACTGAAGCTTTCTTT. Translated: CSVQETGYNYTEAFF.

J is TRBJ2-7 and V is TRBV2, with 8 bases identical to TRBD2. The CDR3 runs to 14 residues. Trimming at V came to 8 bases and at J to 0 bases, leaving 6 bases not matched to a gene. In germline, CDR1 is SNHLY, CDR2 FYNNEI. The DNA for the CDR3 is TGTGCCAGCTTACTAGCGGTCCTCTCCTACGAGCAGTACTTC. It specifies CASLLAVLSYEQYF.

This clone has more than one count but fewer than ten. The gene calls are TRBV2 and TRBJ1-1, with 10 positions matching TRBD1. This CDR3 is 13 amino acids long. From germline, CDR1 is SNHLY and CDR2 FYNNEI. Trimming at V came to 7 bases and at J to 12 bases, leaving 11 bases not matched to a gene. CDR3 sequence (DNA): TGTGCCAGCAACCCTTGGACAGGGGGTAAAACTTTCTTT. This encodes CASNPWTGGKTFF.